The sequence of this TCR beta chain was determined in a study of blood T cell repertoires in COVID-19. Across the study: Sites across the United States, Italy and Spain contributed samples from acute and convalescent COVID-19.

Study processing details: Amplification with reference gene primers provided the estimates of nucleated cell counts. Assay: immunoSEQ multiplex PCR; the TCRdb copy retains only in-frame clones and omits some. The V and J calls and clone size were taken over from that table, and D and trimming were inferred from the DNA. This sample carries approximately 130,000 clones, approximately 77% of them seen once, and the ten largest clones take around 18%. The CDR3 totals 13 residues. V gave up 0 bases and J gave up 5 bases, with 8 bases separating them. CDR1 SGHDT and CDR2 YYEEEE come from the germline V gene.

The specimen was peripheral blood. The rearrangement uses TRBV5-6 and TRBJ2-5; D unresolved. The source of this sequence is a man older than 75 with acute or convalescent COVID-19. The CDR3 sequence: CASSLVYEETQYF. CDR3 coding DNA: TGTGCCAGCAGCTTGGTTTATGAGGAGACCCAGTACTTC.